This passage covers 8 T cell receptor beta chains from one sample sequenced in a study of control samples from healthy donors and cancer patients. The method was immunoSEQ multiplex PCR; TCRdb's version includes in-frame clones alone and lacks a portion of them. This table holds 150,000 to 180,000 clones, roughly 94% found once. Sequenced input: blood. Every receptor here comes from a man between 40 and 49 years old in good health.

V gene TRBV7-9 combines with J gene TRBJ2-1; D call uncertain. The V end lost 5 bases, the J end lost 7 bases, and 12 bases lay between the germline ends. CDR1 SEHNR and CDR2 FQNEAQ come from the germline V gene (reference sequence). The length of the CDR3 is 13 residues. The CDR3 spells CASSAATENEQFF. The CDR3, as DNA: TGTGCCAGCAGCGCGGCGACGGAAAATGAGCAGTTCTTC.

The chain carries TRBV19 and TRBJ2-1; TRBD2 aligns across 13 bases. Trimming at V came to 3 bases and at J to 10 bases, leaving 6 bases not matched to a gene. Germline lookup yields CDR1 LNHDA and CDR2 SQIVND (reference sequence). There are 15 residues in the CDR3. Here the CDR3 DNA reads TGTGCCAGTAGTATTACTAGCGGGGGGGCGCGGGAGCAGTTCTTC. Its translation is CASSITSGGAREQFF.

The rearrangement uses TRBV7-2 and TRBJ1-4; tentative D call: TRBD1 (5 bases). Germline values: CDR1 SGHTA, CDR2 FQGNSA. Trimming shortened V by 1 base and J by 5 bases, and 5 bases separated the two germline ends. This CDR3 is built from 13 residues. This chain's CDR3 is CASSLGQNEKLFF. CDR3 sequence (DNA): TGTGCCAGCAGCTTAGGACAGAATGAAAAACTGTTTTTT.

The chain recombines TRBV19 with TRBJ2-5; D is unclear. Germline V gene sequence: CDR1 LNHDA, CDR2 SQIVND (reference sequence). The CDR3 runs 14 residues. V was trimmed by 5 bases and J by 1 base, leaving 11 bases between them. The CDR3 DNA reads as TGTGCCAGTAGTCCCAGTTCCAGCCAAGAGACCCAGTACTTC. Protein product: CASSPSSSQETQYF.

For the CDR3, the DNA is TGTGCCAGCAGGCAGGGGAGTCCTACTGAGCAGTTCTTC. This sequence encodes CASRQGSPTEQFF. The chain has TRBV6-5 and TRBJ2-1; D might be TRBD1 (6 bases). Germline loops: CDR1 MNHEY, CDR2 SVGAGI. V lost 6 bases and J lost 9, with 15 bases in between. The CDR3 covers 13 residues.

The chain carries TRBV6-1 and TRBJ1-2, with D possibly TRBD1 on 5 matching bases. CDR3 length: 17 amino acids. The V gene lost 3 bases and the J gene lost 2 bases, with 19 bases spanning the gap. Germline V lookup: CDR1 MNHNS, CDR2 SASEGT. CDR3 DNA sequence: TGTGCCAGCAGTGATTGGGTTGGACAAACACAAAACTATGGCTACACCTTC. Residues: CASSDWVGQTQNYGYTF.

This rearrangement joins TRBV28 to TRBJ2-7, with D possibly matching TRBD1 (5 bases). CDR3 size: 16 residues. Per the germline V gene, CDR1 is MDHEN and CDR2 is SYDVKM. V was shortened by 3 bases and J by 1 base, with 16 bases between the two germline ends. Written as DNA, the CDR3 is TGTGCCAGCAGTTTCCCTCCCAGGGTTCGGTCCTACGAGCAGTACTTC. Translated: CASSFPPRVRSYEQYF.

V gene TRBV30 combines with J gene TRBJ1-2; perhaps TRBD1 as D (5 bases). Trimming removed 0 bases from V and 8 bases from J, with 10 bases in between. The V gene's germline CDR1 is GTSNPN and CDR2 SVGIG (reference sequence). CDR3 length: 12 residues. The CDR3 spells CAWSVGVGGYTF. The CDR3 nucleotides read TGTGCCTGGAGTGTGGGGGTTGGGGGCTACACCTTC.